The clone carrying this TCR beta chain was recorded at least ten times. The antigen remains undetermined. TCRdb independently ran MiXCR on the RT-PCR reads; one entry per CDR3 protein. The data show 150,000 to 200,000 distinct CDR3 sequences, 9.2% seen once. This entry belongs to a study of response to subunit inactivated influenza vaccine. Whole-study findings and limits: Authors suggested each seasonal flu vaccination may recruit only limited numbers of new T cells.

V was shortened by 6 bases and J by 0 bases, with 15 bases between the two germline ends. This CDR3 region has 15 residues. Germline loops: CDR1 SGHRS, CDR2 YFSETQ. The sequencing here drew on non-naive T cells sorted from PBMCs, taken on the day of vaccination. The receptor's source is a man in his forties or fifties who received an inactivated influenza vaccine. This chain joins TRBV5-1 and TRBJ1-1; D possibly corresponds to TRBD1 (6 bases). The chain's CDR3 is CASNTGTTLNTEAFF. CDR3 DNA sequence: TGCGCCAGCAACACAGGGACGACCCTGAACACTGAAGCTTTCTTT.